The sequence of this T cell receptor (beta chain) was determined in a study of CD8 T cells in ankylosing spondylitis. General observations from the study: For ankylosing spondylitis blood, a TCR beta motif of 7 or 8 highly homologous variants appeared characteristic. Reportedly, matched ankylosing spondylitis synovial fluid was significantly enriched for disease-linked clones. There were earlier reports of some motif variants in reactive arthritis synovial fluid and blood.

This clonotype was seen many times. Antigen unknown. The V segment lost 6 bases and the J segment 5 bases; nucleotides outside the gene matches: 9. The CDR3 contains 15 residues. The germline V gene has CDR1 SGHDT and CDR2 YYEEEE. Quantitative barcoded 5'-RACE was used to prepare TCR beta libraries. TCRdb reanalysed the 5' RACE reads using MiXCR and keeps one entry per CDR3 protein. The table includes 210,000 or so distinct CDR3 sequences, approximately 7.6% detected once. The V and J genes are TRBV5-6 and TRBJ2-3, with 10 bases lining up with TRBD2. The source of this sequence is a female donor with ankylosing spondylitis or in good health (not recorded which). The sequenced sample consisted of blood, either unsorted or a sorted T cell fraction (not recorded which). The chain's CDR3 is CASNRRASGRDTQYF. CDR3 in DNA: TGTGCCAGCAACCGAAGGGCTAGCGGGAGAGATACGCAGTATTTT.